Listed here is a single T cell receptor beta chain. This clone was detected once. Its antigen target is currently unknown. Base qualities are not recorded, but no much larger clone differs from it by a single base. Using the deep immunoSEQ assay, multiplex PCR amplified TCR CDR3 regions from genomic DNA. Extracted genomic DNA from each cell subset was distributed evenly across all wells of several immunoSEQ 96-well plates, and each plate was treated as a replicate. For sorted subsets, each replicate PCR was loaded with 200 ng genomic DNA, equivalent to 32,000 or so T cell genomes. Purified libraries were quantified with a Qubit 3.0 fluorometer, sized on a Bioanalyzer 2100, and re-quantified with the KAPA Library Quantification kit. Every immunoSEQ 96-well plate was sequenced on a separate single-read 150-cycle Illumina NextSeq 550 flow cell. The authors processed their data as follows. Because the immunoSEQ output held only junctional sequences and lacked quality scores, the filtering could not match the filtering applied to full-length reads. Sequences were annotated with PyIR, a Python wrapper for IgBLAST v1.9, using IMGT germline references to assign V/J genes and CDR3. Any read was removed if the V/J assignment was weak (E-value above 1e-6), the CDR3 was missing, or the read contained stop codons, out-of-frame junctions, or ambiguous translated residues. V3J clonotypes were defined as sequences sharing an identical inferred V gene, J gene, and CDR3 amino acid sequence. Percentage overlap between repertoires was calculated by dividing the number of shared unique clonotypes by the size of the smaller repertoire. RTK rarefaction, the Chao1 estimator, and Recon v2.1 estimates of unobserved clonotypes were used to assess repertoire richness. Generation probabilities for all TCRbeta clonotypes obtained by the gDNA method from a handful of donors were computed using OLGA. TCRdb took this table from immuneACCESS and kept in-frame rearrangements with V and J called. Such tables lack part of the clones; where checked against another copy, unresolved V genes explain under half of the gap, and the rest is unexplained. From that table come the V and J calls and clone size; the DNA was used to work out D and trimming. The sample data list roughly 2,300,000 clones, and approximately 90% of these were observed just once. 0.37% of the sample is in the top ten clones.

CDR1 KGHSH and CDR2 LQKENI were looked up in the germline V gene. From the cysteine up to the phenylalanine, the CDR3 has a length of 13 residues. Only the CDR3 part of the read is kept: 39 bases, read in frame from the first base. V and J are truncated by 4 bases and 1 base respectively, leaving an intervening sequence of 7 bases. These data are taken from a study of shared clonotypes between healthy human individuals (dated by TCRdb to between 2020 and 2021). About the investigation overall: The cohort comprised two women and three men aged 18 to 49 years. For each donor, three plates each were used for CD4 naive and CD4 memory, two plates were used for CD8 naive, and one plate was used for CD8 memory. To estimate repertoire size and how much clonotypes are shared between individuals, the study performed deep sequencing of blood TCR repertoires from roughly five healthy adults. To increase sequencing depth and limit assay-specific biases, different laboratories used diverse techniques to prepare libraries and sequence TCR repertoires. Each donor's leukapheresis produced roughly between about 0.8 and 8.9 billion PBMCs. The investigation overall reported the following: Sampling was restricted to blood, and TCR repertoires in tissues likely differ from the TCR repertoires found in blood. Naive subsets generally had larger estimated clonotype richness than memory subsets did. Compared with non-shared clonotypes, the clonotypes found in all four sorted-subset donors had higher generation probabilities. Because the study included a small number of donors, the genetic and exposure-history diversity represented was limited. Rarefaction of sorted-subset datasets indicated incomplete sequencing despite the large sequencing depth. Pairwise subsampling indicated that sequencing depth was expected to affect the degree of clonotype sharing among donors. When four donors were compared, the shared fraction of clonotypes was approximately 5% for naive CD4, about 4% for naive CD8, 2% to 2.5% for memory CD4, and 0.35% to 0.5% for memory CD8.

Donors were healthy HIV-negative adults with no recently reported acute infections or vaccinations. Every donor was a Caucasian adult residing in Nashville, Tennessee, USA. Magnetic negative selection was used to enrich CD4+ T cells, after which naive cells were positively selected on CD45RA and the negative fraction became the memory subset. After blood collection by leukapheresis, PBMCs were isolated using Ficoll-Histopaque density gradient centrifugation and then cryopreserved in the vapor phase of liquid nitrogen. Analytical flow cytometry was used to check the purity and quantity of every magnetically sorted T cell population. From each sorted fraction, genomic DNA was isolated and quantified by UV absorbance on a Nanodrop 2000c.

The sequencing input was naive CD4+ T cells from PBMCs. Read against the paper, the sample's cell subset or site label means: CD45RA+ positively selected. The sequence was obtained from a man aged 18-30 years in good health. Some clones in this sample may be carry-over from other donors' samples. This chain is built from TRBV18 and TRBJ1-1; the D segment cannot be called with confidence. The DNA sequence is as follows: TGTGCCAGCTCACGCGCAGGGAACACTGAAGCTTTCTTT. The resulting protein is CASSRAGNTEAFF.